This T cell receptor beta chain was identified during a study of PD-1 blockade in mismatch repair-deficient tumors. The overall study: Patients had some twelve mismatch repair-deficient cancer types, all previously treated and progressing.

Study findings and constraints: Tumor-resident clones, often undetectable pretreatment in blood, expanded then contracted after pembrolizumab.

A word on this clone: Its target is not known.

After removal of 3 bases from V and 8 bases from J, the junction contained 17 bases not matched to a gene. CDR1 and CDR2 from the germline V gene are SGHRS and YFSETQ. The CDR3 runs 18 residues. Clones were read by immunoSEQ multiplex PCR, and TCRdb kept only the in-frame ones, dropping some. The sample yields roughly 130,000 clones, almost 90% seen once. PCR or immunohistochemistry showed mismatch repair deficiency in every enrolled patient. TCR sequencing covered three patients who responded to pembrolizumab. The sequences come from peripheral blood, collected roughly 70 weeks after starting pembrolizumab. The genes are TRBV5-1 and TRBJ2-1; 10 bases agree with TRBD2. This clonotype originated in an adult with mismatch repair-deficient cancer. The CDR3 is CASSSQYYLAGERDEQFF. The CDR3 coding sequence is TGCGCCAGCAGCTCCCAATACTATCTAGCGGGAGAGAGGGATGAGCAGTTCTTC.